Listed below are T cell receptor beta chains from one sample, sequenced in a study of blood T cell repertoires in COVID-19. This table comes from immunoSEQ multiplex PCR, and its TCRdb copy is limited to in-frame clones, with some not included. The data contain tens of thousands of clones, roughly 87% of them singletons. Sequenced material: peripheral blood. Every receptor here comes from a man aged 80 or over with acute or convalescent COVID-19. The CDR3 runs from the conserved cysteine through the conserved F or W. The D gene is left open where the match is weak. Not all rows give a size; the values are once, few, many and, for expanded clones, a class.

j_call	clone_size	v_call	d_call	cdr3_aa	cdr3_nt
TRBJ1-3	NA	TRBV19	NA	CAAGKGAAGNTIYF	TGTGCCGCAGGGAAAGGGGCAGCTGGAAACACCATATATTTT
TRBJ2-2	once	TRBV7-6	TRBD1	CASSSRTGNTGELFF	TGTGCCAGCAGCTCCCGGACAGGGAACACCGGGGAGCTGTTTTTT
TRBJ2-5	NA	TRBV2	TRBD1	CASSRDRGYEETQYF	TGTGCCAGCAGCCGGGACAGGGGATACGAAGAGACCCAGTACTTC
TRBJ2-7	NA	TRBV6-5	NA	CASSYSSVYEQYF	TGTGCCAGCAGTTACTCGAGTGTCTACGAGCAGTACTTC
TRBJ2-2	NA	TRBV5-5	NA	CASSRPGQTNTGELFF	TGTGCCAGCAGCCGACCAGGACAGACGAACACCGGGGAGCTGTTTTTT
TRBJ2-3	NA	TRBV6-1	TRBD1	CASSDRQGLYTDTQYF	TGTGCCAGCAGTGATAGACAGGGCCTATACACAGATACGCAGTATTTT
TRBJ1-2	NA	TRBV10-3	NA	CAISWTGTYGYTF	TGTGCCATCAGTTGGACGGGAACTTATGGCTACACCTTC
TRBJ2-7	NA	TRBV29-1	NA	CSVELDNLAYEQYF	TGCAGCGTTGAACTGGACAACCTAGCCTACGAGCAGTACTTC
TRBJ1-4	NA	TRBV5-5	NA	CASRTSGGYGTEKLFF	TGTGCCAGCAGAACCTCCGGAGGGTACGGTACTGAAAAACTGTTTTTT
TRBJ1-2	NA	TRBV19	NA	CASTPSRAYGYTF	TGTGCCAGTACTCCTTCAAGAGCCTATGGCTACACCTTC
TRBJ2-1	NA	TRBV7-7	NA	CASSAGPPRVNEQFF	TGTGCCAGCAGCGCGGGACCCCCGAGGGTCAATGAGCAGTTCTTC
TRBJ2-1	NA	TRBV20-1	NA	CSASPSGVPYNEQFF	TGCAGTGCTAGTCCTTCAGGGGTACCCTACAATGAGCAGTTCTTC
TRBJ2-1	NA	TRBV5-5	TRBD1	CASSRDRDPYNEQFF	TGTGCCAGCAGCCGTGACAGGGATCCCTACAATGAGCAGTTCTTC
TRBJ2-7	few	TRBV5-1	NA	CASSSFSGSYEQYF	TGCGCCAGCAGCTCGTTTTCGGGATCCTACGAGCAGTACTTC
TRBJ2-6	NA	TRBV7-6	NA	CASSLQQPSIGANVLTF	TGTGCCAGCAGCTTACAACAGCCATCAATAGGGGCCAACGTCCTGACTTTC
TRBJ1-6	once	TRBV10-3	NA	CAISDPRGNRSPLHF	TGTGCCATCAGTGACCCCCGGGGTAACCGCTCACCCCTCCACTTT
TRBJ1-1	NA	TRBV5-5	TRBD1	CASSRQGMNTEAFF	TGTGCCAGCAGCCGACAGGGAATGAACACTGAAGCTTTCTTT
TRBJ2-5	NA	TRBV28	TRBD2	CASPPAVLRGEGQETQYF	TGTGCCAGCCCACCAGCCGTTTTACGGGGGGAGGGCCAAGAGACCCAGTACTTC
TRBJ1-1	NA	TRBV11-2	NA	CASSGARLGTEAFF	TGTGCCAGCAGCGGGGCCCGCCTGGGCACTGAAGCTTTCTTT
TRBJ2-1	NA	TRBV19	TRBD1	CASSIVQTGAQFF	TGTGCCAGTAGTATAGTTCAGACAGGGGCGCAGTTCTTC
TRBJ1-2	NA	TRBV11-2	NA	CASSLGRTVHGYTF	TGTGCCAGCAGCTTAGGGCGGACAGTCCATGGCTACACCTTC
TRBJ1-2	once	TRBV6-2/TRBV6-3	TRBD1	CASSSLPGQGSYGYTF	TGTGCCAGCAGTTCCCTTCCGGGACAGGGTTCCTATGGCTACACCTTC
TRBJ1-5	NA	TRBV6-1	TRBD1	CASSERGLGVSNQPQHF	TGTGCCAGCAGTGAGAGGGGGCTGGGGGTTAGCAATCAGCCCCAGCATTTT
TRBJ1-1	NA	TRBV19	NA	CASSSGGVGTEAFF	TGTGCCAGTAGTAGCGGGGGGGTAGGCACTGAAGCTTTCTTT
TRBJ1-2	NA	TRBV11-2	NA	CASSVTTERSGYTF	TGTGCCAGCAGCGTAACGACAGAGCGAAGTGGCTACACCTTC
TRBJ2-3	NA	TRBV7-2	NA	CASSSRDGFSTDTQYF	TGTGCCAGCAGCTCGCGGGACGGATTTAGCACAGATACGCAGTATTTT
TRBJ2-1	NA	TRBV6-6	TRBD2	CASSRSSGGNEQFF	TGTGCCAGCTCCCGCTCTAGCGGGGGGAATGAGCAGTTCTTC
TRBJ1-2	once	TRBV28	NA	CASSFAGNYGYTF	TGTGCCAGCAGTTTCGCGGGGAACTATGGCTACACCTTC
TRBJ1-1	NA	TRBV15	NA	CATSPERDMNTEAFF	TGTGCCACCAGCCCCGAACGGGATATGAACACTGAAGCTTTCTTT